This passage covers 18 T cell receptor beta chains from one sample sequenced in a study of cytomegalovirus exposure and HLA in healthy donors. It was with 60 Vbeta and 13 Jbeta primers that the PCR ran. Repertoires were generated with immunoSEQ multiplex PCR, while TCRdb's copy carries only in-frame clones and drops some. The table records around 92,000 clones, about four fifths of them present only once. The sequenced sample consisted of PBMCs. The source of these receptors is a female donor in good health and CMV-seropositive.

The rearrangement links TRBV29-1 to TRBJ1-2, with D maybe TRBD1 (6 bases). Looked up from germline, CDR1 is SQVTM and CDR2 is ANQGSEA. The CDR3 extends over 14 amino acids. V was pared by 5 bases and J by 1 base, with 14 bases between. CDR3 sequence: CSVQQGPLNYGYTF. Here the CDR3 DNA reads TGCAGCGTTCAACAGGGCCCTCTTAACTATGGCTACACCTTC.

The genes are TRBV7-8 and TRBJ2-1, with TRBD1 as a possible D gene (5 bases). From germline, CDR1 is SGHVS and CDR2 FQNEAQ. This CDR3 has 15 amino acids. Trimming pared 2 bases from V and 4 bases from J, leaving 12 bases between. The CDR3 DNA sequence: TGTGCCAGCAGCTTAATCCTGGACAATTACAATGAGCAGTTCTTC. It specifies CASSLILDNYNEQFF. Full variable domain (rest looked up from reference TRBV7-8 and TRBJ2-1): GAGVSQSPRYKVAKRGQDVALRCDPISGHVSLFWYQQALGQGPEFLTYFQNEAQLDKSGLPSDRFFAERPEGSVSTLKIQRTQQEDSAVYLCASSLILDNYNEQFFGPGTRLTVL.

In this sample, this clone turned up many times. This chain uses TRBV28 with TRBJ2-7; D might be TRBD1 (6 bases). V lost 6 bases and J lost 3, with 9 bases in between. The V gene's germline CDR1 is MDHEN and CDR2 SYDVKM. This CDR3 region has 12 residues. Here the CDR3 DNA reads TGTGCCAGCAGAGCGGACAGCTACGAGCAGTACTTC. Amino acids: CASRADSYEQYF.

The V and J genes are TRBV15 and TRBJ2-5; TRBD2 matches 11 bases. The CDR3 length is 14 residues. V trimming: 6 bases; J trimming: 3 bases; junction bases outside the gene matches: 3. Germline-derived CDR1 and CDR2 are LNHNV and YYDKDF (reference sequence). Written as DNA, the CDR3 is TGTGCCACCAGTACGGGACTAGCGGAAGAGACCCAGTACTTC. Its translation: CATSTGLAEETQYF.

DNA for the CDR3: TGTGCCAGCAGGCCCAGCGAGGGCAACAATGAGCAGTTCTTC. It yields the protein CASRPSEGNNEQFF. V gene TRBV6-1 combines with J gene TRBJ2-1; tentatively, D is TRBD2 (5 bases). The germline V gene has CDR1 MNHNS and CDR2 SASEGT. The CDR3 runs 14 residues. V was pared by 6 bases and J by 5 bases, with 14 bases between.

This CDR3 reads CAIRREGSYEQYF. The DNA for the CDR3 is TGTGCCATCAGGAGAGAGGGATCCTACGAGCAGTACTTC. The J gene is TRBJ2-7, the V gene TRBV10-3; D might be TRBD2 (5 bases). CDR1 is ENHRY and CDR2 is SYGVKD in the germline V gene. The V gene lost 6 bases and the J gene lost 1 base, with 10 bases spanning the gap. The CDR3 totals 13 residues.

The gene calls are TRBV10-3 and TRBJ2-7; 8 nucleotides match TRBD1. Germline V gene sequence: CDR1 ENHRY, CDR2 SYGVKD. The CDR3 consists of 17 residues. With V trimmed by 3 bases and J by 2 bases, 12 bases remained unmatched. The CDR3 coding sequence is TGTGCCATCAGTGACCAGGGGGCACGGGATTCCCCCTACGAGCAGTACTTC. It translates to CAISDQGARDSPYEQYF.

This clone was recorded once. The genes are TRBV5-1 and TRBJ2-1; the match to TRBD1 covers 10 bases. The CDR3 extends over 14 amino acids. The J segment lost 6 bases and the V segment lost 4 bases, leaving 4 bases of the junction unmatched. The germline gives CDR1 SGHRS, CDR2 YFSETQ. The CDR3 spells CASSTGQGGNEQFF. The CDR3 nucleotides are TGCGCCAGCAGCACCGGACAGGGGGGCAATGAGCAGTTCTTC.

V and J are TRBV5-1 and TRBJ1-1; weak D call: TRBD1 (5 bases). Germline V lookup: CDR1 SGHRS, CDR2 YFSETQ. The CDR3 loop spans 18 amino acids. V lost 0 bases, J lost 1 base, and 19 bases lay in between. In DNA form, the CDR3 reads TGCGCCAGCAGCTTGGCCTTCGGGGGAGAGGTTAAGAACACTGAAGCTTTCTTT. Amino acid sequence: CASSLAFGGEVKNTEAFF.

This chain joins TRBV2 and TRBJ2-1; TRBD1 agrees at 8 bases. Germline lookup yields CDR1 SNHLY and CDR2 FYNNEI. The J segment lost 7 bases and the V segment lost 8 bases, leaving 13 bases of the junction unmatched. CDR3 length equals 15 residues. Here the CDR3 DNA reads TGTGCCAGCCAGAGACAGGGGTATTTGGGGAATGAGCAGTTCTTC. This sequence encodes CASQRQGYLGNEQFF.

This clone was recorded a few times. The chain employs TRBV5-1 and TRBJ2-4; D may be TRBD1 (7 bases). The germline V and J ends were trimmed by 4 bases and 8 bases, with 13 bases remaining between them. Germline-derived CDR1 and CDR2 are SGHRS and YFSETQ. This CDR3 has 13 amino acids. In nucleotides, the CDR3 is TGCGCCAGCAGCGATACAGGGGAGGACATTCAGTACTTC. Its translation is CASSDTGEDIQYF. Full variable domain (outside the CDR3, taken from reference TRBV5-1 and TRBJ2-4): KAGVTQTPRYLIKTRGQQVTLSCSPISGHRSVSWYQQTPGQGLQFLFEYFSETQRNKGNFPGRFSGRQFSNSRSEMNVSTLELGDSALYLCASSDTGEDIQYFGAGTRLSVL.

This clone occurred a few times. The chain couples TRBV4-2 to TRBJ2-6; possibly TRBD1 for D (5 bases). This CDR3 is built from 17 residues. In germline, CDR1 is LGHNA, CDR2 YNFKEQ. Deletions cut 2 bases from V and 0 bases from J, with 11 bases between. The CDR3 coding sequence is TGTGCCAGCAGCCAACCAGGGAAGAGCTCTGGGGCCAACGTCCTGACTTTC. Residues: CASSQPGKSSGANVLTF.

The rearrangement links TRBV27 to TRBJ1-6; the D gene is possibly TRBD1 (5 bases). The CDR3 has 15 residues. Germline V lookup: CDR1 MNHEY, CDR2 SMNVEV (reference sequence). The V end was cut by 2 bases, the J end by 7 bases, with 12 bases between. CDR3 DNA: TGTGCCAGCAGTTTACCCGCAGGGTACAATTCACCCCTCCACTTT. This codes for CASSLPAGYNSPLHF.

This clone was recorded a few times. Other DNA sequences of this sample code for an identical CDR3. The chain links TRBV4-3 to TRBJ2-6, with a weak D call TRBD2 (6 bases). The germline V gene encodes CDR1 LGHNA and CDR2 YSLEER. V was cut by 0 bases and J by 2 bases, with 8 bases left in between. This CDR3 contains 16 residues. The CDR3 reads CASSQDGGAGANVLTF. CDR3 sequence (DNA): TGCGCCAGCAGCCAAGACGGAGGGGCTGGGGCCAACGTCCTGACTTTC.

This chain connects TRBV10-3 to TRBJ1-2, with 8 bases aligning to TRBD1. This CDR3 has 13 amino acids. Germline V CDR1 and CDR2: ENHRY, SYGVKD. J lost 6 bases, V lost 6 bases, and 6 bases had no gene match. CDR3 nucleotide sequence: TGTGCCATCAGCCCGGGACAGGAGGATGGCTACACCTTC. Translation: CAISPGQEDGYTF.

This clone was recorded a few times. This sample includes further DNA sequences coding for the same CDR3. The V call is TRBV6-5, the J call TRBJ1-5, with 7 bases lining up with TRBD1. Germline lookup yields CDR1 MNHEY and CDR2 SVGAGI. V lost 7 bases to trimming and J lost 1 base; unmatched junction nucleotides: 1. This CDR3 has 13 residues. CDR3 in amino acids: CASTQGSNQPQHF. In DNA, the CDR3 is TGTGCCAGCACACAGGGGAGCAATCAGCCCCAGCATTTT.

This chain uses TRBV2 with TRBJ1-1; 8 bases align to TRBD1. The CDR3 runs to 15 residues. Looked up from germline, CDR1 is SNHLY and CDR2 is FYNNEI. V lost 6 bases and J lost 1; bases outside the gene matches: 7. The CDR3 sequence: CASREDRARNTEAFF. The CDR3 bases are TGTGCCAGCAGGGAGGACAGGGCTAGGAACACTGAAGCTTTCTTT.

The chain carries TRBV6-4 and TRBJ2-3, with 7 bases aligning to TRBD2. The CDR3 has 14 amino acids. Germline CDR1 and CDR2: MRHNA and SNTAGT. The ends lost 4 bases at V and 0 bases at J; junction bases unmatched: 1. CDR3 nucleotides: TGTGCCAGCAGTGTTAGCGGGAGCACAGATACGCAGTATTTT. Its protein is CASSVSGSTDTQYF.